This T cell receptor beta chain was obtained from a study of T cell responses to AZD1222 COVID-19 vaccine. Overall study findings and caveats: The CD4 TCRs associated with vaccination extended across spike and predominated at 160-218 and 743-854.

This CDR3 is 14 amino acids long. V was shortened by 5 bases and J by 2 bases, with 13 bases between the two germline ends. Germline lookup yields CDR1 LGHDT and CDR2 YNNKEL (reference sequence). Comment on this clone: Its antigen remains unknown.

TCRdb keeps only in-frame clones here, not all; method: immunoSEQ multiplex PCR. The sample comprises 90,000 to 150,000 clones, approximately 90% of which are singletons, and just over 2.5% rests with the top ten. Investigators merged groups given second doses at roughly 4 or roughly 12 weeks. J is TRBJ2-7 and V is TRBV3-1 (or the pseudogene TRBV3-2); D is perhaps TRBD1 or TRBD2 (5 bases each). This specimen consisted of peripheral blood, obtained 28 days after the second AZD1222 dose. The sequence was obtained from an adult who received the AZD1222 COVID-19 vaccine. The DNA for the CDR3 is TGTGCCAGCAGCGAGAGGGGAAAGGCCTACGAGCAGTACTTC. Translation: CASSERGKAYEQYF.